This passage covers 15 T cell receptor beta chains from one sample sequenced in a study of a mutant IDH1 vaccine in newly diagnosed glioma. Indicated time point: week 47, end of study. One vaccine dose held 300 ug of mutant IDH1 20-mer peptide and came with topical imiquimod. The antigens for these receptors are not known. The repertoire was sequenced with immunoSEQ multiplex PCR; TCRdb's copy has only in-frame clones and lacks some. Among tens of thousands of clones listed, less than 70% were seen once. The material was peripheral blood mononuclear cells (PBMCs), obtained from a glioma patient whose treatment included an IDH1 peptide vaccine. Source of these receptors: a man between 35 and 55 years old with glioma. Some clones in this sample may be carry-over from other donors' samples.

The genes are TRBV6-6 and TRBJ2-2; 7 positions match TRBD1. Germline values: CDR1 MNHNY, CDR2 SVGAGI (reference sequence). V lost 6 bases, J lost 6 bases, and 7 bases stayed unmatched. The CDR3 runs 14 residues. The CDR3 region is CASSHDRVAGELFF. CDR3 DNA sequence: TGTGCCAGCAGCCATGACAGGGTTGCCGGGGAGCTGTTTTTT.

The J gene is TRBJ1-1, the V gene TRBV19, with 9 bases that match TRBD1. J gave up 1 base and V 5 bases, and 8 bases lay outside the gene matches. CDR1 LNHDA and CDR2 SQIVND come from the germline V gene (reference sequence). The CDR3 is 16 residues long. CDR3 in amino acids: CASSARPGQGNTEAFF. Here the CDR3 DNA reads TGTGCCAGTAGTGCGCGTCCGGGACAGGGGAACACTGAAGCTTTCTTT.

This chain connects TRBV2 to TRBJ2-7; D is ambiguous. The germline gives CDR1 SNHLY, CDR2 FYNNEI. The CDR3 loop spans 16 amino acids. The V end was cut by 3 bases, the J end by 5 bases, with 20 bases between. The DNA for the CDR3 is TGTGCCAGCAGTGATCTGCCCTTGACCGGTGACGACGAGCAGTACTTC. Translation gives CASSDLPLTGDDEQYF.

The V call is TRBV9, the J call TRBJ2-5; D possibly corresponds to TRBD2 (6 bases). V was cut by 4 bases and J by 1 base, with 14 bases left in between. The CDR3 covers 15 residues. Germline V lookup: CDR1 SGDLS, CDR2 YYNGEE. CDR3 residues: CASSPQPGVQETQYF. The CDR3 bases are TGTGCCAGCAGCCCGCAACCGGGGGTCCAAGAGACCCAGTACTTC.

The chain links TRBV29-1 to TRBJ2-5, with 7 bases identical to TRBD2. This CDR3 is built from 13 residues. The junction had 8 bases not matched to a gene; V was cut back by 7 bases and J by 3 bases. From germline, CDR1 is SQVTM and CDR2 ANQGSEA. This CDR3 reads CSGGGTGEETQYF. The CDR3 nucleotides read TGCAGCGGCGGGGGTACGGGAGAAGAGACCCAGTACTTC.

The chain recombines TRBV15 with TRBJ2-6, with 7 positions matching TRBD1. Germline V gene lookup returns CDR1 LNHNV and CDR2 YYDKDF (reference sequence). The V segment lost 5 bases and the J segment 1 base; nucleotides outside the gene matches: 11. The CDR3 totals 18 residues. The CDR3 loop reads CATSSLGQGVSGANVLTF. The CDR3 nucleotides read TGTGCCACCAGCTCTTTGGGGCAGGGGGTTTCTGGGGCCAACGTCCTGACTTTC.

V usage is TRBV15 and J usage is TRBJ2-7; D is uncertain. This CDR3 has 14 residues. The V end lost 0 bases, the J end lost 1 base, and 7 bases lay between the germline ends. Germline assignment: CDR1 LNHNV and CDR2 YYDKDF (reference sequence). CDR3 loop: CATSRETSSYEQYF. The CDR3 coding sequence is TGTGCCACCAGCAGAGAGACGAGTTCCTACGAGCAGTACTTC.

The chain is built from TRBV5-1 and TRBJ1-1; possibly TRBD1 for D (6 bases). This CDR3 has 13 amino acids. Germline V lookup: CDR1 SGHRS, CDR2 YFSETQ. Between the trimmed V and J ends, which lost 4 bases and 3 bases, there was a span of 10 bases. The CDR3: CASSTQGHTEAFF. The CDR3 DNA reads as TGCGCCAGCAGCACCCAGGGGCACACTGAAGCTTTCTTT.

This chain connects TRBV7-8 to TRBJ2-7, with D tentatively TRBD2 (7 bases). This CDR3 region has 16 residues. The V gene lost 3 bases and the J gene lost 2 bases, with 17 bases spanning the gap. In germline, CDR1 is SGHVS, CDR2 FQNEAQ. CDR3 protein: CASSFRVGGATYEQYF. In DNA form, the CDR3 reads TGTGCCAGCAGCTTTAGGGTTGGGGGGGCAACCTACGAGCAGTACTTC.

The CDR3 sequence: CSVRVNYGYTF. CDR3 in DNA: TGCAGCGTTCGGGTAAACTATGGCTACACCTTC. V is TRBV29-1 and J is TRBJ1-2; D unclear. Trimming left V 5 bases short and J 2 bases short, with 6 bases between. This CDR3 contains 11 residues. Germline V CDR1 and CDR2: SQVTM, ANQGSEA.

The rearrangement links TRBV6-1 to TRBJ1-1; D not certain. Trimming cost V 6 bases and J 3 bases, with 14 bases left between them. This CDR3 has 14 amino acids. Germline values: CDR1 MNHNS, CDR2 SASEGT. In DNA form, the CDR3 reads TGTGCCAGCAGGGAACGAGACACCTACACTGAAGCTTTCTTT. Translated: CASRERDTYTEAFF.

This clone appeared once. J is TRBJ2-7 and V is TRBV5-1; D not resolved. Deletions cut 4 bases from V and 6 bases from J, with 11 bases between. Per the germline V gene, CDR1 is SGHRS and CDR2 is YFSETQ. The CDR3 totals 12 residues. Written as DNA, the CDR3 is TGCGCCAGCAGCCCCGCCGTGGGCGAGCAGTACTTC. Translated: CASSPAVGEQYF. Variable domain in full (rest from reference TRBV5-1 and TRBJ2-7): KAGVTQTPRYLIKTRGQQVTLSCSPISGHRSVSWYQQTPGQGLQFLFEYFSETQRNKGNFPGRFSGRQFSNSRSEMNVSTLELGDSALYLCASSPAVGEQYFGPGTRLTVT.

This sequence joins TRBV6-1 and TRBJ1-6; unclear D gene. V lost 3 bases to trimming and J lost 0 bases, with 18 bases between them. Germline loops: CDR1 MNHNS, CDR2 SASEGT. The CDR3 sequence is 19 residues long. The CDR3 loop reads CASSEQTRRPGSYNSPLHF. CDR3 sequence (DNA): TGTGCCAGCAGTGAGCAAACGAGGCGGCCTGGCTCCTATAATTCACCCCTCCACTTT.

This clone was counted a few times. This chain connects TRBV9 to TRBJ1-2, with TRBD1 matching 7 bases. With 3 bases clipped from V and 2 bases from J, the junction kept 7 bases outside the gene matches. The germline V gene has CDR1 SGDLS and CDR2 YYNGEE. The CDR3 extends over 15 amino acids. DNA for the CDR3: TGTGCCAGCAGCGCATCGACAGGGTGGAACTATGGCTACACCTTC. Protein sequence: CASSASTGWNYGYTF.

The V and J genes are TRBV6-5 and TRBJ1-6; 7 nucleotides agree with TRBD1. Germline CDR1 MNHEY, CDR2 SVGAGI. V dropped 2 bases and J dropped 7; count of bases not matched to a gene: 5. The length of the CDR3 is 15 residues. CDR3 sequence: CASSYSQGGNSPLHF. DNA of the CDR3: TGTGCCAGCAGTTACAGCCAGGGGGGGAATTCACCCCTCCACTTT.